This TCR beta chain was recovered during a study of beta chain features in type 1 diabetes. The study reverse transcribed the entire isolated RNA, so it sequenced expressed TCRB transcripts. Repertoires were generated with immunoSEQ multiplex PCR, while TCRdb's copy carries only in-frame clones and drops some. The data contain 680,000 or so clones, about an eighth of them seen just once; the ten biggest clones take up roughly 0.022%. In the case of this clone: Its target is unknown.

Study-level points and caveats: Unsettled here was the matter of whether HLA type influences TCRB rearrangement. For Type 1 diabetes patients, all four CD4+ subsets carried TCRB CDR3s that were moderately but significantly shorter.

V lost 4 bases, J lost 0 bases, and 5 bases lay in between. The V gene's germline CDR1 is MNHEY and CDR2 SMNVEV (reference sequence). CDR3 length equals 13 residues. The sample consisted of naive CD4+ T cells from blood. This sequence originates from a man younger than 35 with type 1 diabetes. This chain joins TRBV27 and TRBJ2-3, with D hard to call. The CDR3 coding sequence is TGTGCCAGCAGTTACCCAAGCACAGATACGCAGTATTTT. It encodes CASSYPSTDTQYF.